The 24 T cell receptor beta chains in this list originate from one sample, sequenced in a study of T cells after posttransplantation cyclophosphamide. The data were produced by immunoSEQ multiplex PCR, yet TCRdb's version contains in-frame clones alone and is incomplete. Listed for the sample are under 50,000 clones, none seen a single time. Sequencing used PBMCs. Every receptor here comes from a woman between 50 and 59 years old in good health and a related stem cell transplant donor.

Many counts were recorded for this clone. The V gene is TRBV4-3, the J gene TRBJ1-2, with 11 bases identical to TRBD1. Per germline, CDR1 LGHNA and CDR2 YSLEER. V was clipped by 4 bases and J by 4 bases; unmatched bases: 2. The CDR3 spans 14 residues. CDR3 DNA sequence: TGCGCCAGCAGCCCGGGACAGGGGGTCTATGGCTACACCTTC. Its translation is CASSPGQGVYGYTF.

In this sample, this clone turned up many times. The chain couples TRBV30 to TRBJ1-1; D perhaps matches TRBD1 (5 bases). Germline CDR1 is GTSNPN and CDR2 is SVGIG (reference sequence). The V and J ends lost 0 bases and 7 bases respectively, with 15 bases between them. The CDR3 extends over 14 amino acids. This CDR3 is CAWSVPGGGNEAFF. The CDR3 DNA reads as TGTGCCTGGAGTGTACCGGGGGGTGGGAATGAAGCTTTCTTT.

This clone was observed many times. The chain uses TRBV19 and TRBJ1-6; 8 bases are a match to TRBD1. CDR3 length equals 14 residues. Germline V gene sequence: CDR1 LNHDA, CDR2 SQIVND (reference sequence). Germline trimming cut 5 bases from V and 9 bases from J; bases unmatched to any gene: 6. The CDR3 reads CASSRQGIVSPLHF. The CDR3 DNA reads TGTGCCAGTAGTCGACAGGGGATAGTTTCACCCCTCCACTTT.

Ten or more counts support this clone. The chain has TRBV2 and TRBJ2-7; weak D call: TRBD2 (5 bases). Trimming left V 10 bases short and J 6 bases short, with 16 bases between. The CDR3 sequence is 12 residues long. The V gene's germline CDR1 is SNHLY and CDR2 FYNNEI. The DNA of the CDR3 is TGTGCCAAAGGTCAAGTAGGAGGCGAGCAGTACTTC. It yields the protein CAKGQVGGEQYF.

In this sample, this clone turned up many times. The chain joins TRBV9 to TRBJ2-5; possible D gene TRBD2, 6 bases. CDR1 SGDLS and CDR2 YYNGEE come from the germline V gene. The ends were cut back, 6 bases at V and 3 bases at J, with 18 bases in the middle. The length of the CDR3 is 15 residues. CDR3 region: CASNRGVGGKETQYF. For the CDR3, the DNA is TGTGCCAGCAATCGTGGGGTAGGAGGGAAAGAGACCCAGTACTTC.

This clone was observed a handful of times. This chain links TRBV7-3 with TRBJ2-5, with 10 bases that match TRBD2. The germline V gene encodes CDR1 SGHTA and CDR2 FQGTGA. Unmatched junction bases numbered 5, after V lost 5 bases and J lost 5 bases. This CDR3 is built from 14 residues. The CDR3 region has the DNA TGTGCCAGCAGCCTAGCGGGGGCAGGGGAGACCCAGTACTTC. Protein sequence: CASSLAGAGETQYF.

This clone occurred many times. The V gene is TRBV27, the J gene TRBJ2-1; a possible D gene is TRBD2 (6 bases). The germline V gene encodes CDR1 MNHEY and CDR2 SMNVEV (reference sequence). V dropped 5 bases and J dropped 0 bases, with 14 bases sitting between them. This CDR3 is built from 16 residues. Written as DNA, the CDR3 is TGTGCCAGCAGTGCGGACTATCCGAGCTCCTACAATGAGCAGTTCTTC. This codes for CASSADYPSSYNEQFF.

This clone is labeled as medium-sized. The chain links TRBV19 to TRBJ1-1, with D unresolved. Germline V lookup: CDR1 LNHDA, CDR2 SQIVND (reference sequence). Trimming removed 3 bases from V and 3 bases from J, with 2 bases in between. The CDR3 totals 11 residues. The CDR3 sequence: CASSIYTEAFF. Here the CDR3 DNA reads TGTGCCAGTAGTATCTACACTGAAGCTTTCTTT. The whole variable domain, remainder taken from reference TRBV19 and TRBJ1-1, is DGGITQSPKYLFRKEGQNVTLSCEQNLNHDAMYWYRQDPGQGLRLIYYSQIVNDFQKGDIAEGYSVSREKKESFPLTVTSAQKNPTAFYLCASSIYTEAFFGQGTRLTVV.

This clone turned up a few times. The chain carries TRBV27 and TRBJ2-7; weak D call: TRBD1 (6 bases). The germline V gene has CDR1 MNHEY and CDR2 SMNVEV (reference sequence). With 2 bases removed from V and 7 bases from J, the gap between germline ends came to 15 bases. This CDR3 is built from 14 residues. CDR3 sequence (DNA): TGTGCCAGCAGTTTAGGCAGGGGACCTTGGGAGCAGTACTTC. Translated: CASSLGRGPWEQYF.

In its sample, this clone was seen a few times. The chain combines TRBV2 with TRBJ2-5, with a weak D call TRBD1 (6 bases). The CDR3 is made up of 15 amino acids. Germline CDR1 and CDR2: SNHLY and FYNNEI. Trimming removed 6 bases at V and 3 bases at J, with 17 bases between. CDR3 DNA: TGTGCCAGCAGCGCATGGCAGGCAGGGGAAGAGACCCAGTACTTC. This codes for CASSAWQAGEETQYF.

This clone has a count of ten or more. V gene TRBV10-3 combines with J gene TRBJ2-5; TRBD2 matches at 7 bases. CDR1 and CDR2 from the germline V gene are ENHRY and SYGVKD. The CDR3 loop spans 11 amino acids. The V segment lost 8 bases and the J segment 4 bases; nucleotides outside the gene matches: 1. CDR3 sequence reads: CAIGGGETQYF. DNA for the CDR3: TGTGCCATCGGCGGGGGAGAGACCCAGTACTTC.

This clone has at least ten counts. The same CDR3 also results from other DNA sequences found in this sample. The chain is built from TRBV6-1 and TRBJ1-2, with 7 positions matching TRBD1. The V and J ends lost 7 bases and 4 bases, in that order; junction bases with no gene match: 3. The CDR3 runs to 12 residues. The germline CDR1 and CDR2 sequences are MNHNS and SASEGT. Here the CDR3 DNA reads TGTGCCAGCACACGGGACAGCTATGGCTACACCTTC. Translation gives CASTRDSYGYTF.

At least ten counts were recorded for this clone. V usage is TRBV11-2 and J usage is TRBJ2-5, with 11 bases fitting TRBD2. Germline CDR1 is SGHAT and CDR2 is FQNNGV. This CDR3 spans 16 amino acids. V lost 4 bases to trimming and J lost 6 bases; unmatched junction nucleotides: 10. The CDR3 bases are TGTGCCAGCAGCTCCCTAGCGGGGGGCCTCTTTAAGACCCAGTACTTC. Encoded protein: CASSSLAGGLFKTQYF.

This clone was seen many times. V and J are TRBV11-2 and TRBJ1-6; possible D gene TRBD1, 5 bases. The CDR3 sequence is 17 residues long. Germline-derived CDR1 and CDR2 are SGHAT and FQNNGV. V lost 5 bases, J lost 4 bases, and 18 bases lay in between. The CDR3 coding sequence is TGTGCCAGCAGCCCAGGCGGGGCCTCACTTTATAATTCACCCCTCCACTTT. It encodes CASSPGGASLYNSPLHF.

This clone was counted at least ten times. This chain links TRBV28 with TRBJ1-5; 9 bases match TRBD1. Trimming cost V 2 bases and J 7 bases; bases outside gene matches: 6. This CDR3 comprises 15 residues. Germline loops: CDR1 MDHEN, CDR2 SYDVKM. The CDR3 coding sequence is TGTGCCAGCAGTTTAATCACAGGGGGCGAGCAGCCCCAGCATTTT. Its translation is CASSLITGGEQPQHF.

In this sample, this clone turned up many times. The chain links TRBV6-5 to TRBJ2-7; TRBD2 matches 7 bases. The junction had 9 bases not matched to a gene; V was cut back by 5 bases and J by 2 bases. The CDR3 spans 15 residues. Germline-derived CDR1 and CDR2 are MNHEY and SVGAGI. The CDR3 loop is CASSPPGLGAYEQYF. DNA for the CDR3: TGTGCCAGCAGTCCCCCCGGACTAGGGGCCTACGAGCAGTACTTC.

This clone was seen ten or more times. This chain joins TRBV2 and TRBJ1-1; 9 nucleotides line up with TRBD1. J was trimmed by 3 bases and V by 6 bases; bases with no gene match: 5. The CDR3 spans 14 residues. Germline CDR1 is SNHLY and CDR2 is FYNNEI. CDR3 sequence: CASSRQGVDTEAFF. The CDR3 DNA follows: TGTGCCAGCAGCAGACAGGGGGTTGACACTGAAGCTTTCTTT. Full variable domain (outside the CDR3, taken from reference TRBV2 and TRBJ1-1): EPEVTQTPSHQVTQMGQEVILRCVPISNHLYFYWYRQILGQKVEFLVSFYNNEISEKSEIFDDQFSVERPDGSNFTLKIRSTKLEDSAMYFCASSRQGVDTEAFFGQGTRLTVV.

The chain has TRBV11-3 and TRBJ2-5; 14 bases line up with TRBD2. The J call may be incorrect, as the DNA end agrees better with TRBJ2-7. The germline V gene encodes CDR1 SGHNT and CDR2 YENEEA. The CDR3 sequence is 17 residues long. DNA for the CDR3: TGTGCCAGCAGCAAATGGACTAGCGGGGGGACGTCCTACGAGCAGTACTTC. The encoded protein is CASSKWTSGGTSYEQYF.

This clone appeared many times. This chain joins TRBV5-1 and TRBJ2-1; 9 positions agree with TRBD1. The V gene's germline CDR1 is SGHRS and CDR2 YFSETQ. Unmatched junction bases numbered 9, after V lost 4 bases and J lost 4 bases. The CDR3 runs to 16 residues. CDR3 in DNA: TGCGCCAGCAGCCTCCAACGGGACAGGGCGTACAATGAGCAGTTCTTC. Translating gives CASSLQRDRAYNEQFF.

This clone was counted ten times or more. The V and J genes are TRBV25-1 and TRBJ1-2; D unresolved. Looked up from germline, CDR1 is MGHDK and CDR2 is SYGVNS. V lost 1 base and J 6 bases, leaving 9 bases between the germline ends. The CDR3 consists of 13 residues. The chain's CDR3 is CASSESILNGYTF. DNA for the CDR3: TGTGCCAGCAGTGAATCTATCCTAAATGGCTACACCTTC.

This clone came up many times. V usage is TRBV27 and J usage is TRBJ1-2; D call uncertain. Germline V CDR1 and CDR2: MNHEY, SMNVEV (reference sequence). CDR3 length: 14 residues. The V end was cut by 6 bases, the J end by 2 bases, with 13 bases between. The CDR3 region has the DNA TGTGCCAGCAGACCCGAGCCGCGAAACTATGGCTACACCTTC. It yields the protein CASRPEPRNYGYTF.

This clone was recorded a few times. The V and J genes are TRBV7-9 and TRBJ2-5; a weak D match, TRBD2 (7 bases). This CDR3 has 12 residues. Germline CDR1 is SEHNR and CDR2 is FQNEAQ (reference sequence). The V end was cut by 4 bases, the J end by 9 bases, with 12 bases between. The DNA for the CDR3 is TGTGCCAGCAGCTCAACAGGGAGGGCCCAGTACTTC. It encodes CASSSTGRAQYF.

This clone was observed at least ten times. This chain connects TRBV28 to TRBJ1-5; 8 nucleotides match TRBD1. The ends lost 5 bases at V and 2 bases at J; junction bases unmatched: 5. The germline gives CDR1 MDHEN, CDR2 SYDVKM. CDR3 size: 15 residues. The CDR3, as DNA: TGTGCCAGCAGTCCTCAGGGGGCACGCAATCAGCCCCAGCATTTT. Amino acid sequence: CASSPQGARNQPQHF. Complete variable domain (other parts from reference TRBV28 and TRBJ1-5): DVKVTQSSRYLVKRTGEKVFLECVQDMDHENMFWYRQDPGLGLRLIYFSYDVKMKEKGDIPEGYSVSREKKERFSLILESASTNQTSMYLCASSPQGARNQPQHFGDGTRLSIL.

This clone was detected many times. This chain joins TRBV4-1 and TRBJ2-7; D perhaps matches TRBD2 (6 bases). The germline CDR1 and CDR2 sequences are MGHRA and YSYEKL. The CDR3 extends over 15 amino acids. Trimming left V 1 base short and J 2 bases short, with 12 bases between. CDR3 protein: CASSQVAVGAYEQYF. The DNA of the CDR3 is TGCGCCAGCAGCCAAGTAGCGGTGGGGGCCTACGAGCAGTACTTC.